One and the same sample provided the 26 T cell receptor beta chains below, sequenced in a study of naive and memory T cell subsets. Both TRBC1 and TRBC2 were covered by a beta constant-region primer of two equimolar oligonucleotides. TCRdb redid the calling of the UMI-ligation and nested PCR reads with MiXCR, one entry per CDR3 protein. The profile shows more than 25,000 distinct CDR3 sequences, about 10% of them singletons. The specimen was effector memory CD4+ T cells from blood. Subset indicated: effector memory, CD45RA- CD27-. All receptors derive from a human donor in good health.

The CDR3 DNA reads as TGTGCCAGCAACCTGAGGGGGATCCAACCCACAGATACGCAGTATTTT. This encodes CASNLRGIQPTDTQYF. The V call is TRBV11-1, the J call TRBJ2-3, with D tentatively TRBD1 (6 bases). V was shortened by 7 bases and J by 2 bases, with 19 bases between the two germline ends. Looked up from germline, CDR1 is SGHAT and CDR2 is FQDESV (reference sequence). The CDR3 spans 16 residues.

The CDR3: CASSLQTTRGRETQYF. The CDR3, as DNA: TGTGCCAGCAGCCTTCAAACCACAAGGGGGAGAGAGACCCAGTACTTC. The chain employs TRBV3-1 and TRBJ2-5; TRBD1 is a possible D gene (6 bases). Germline V CDR1 and CDR2: LGHDT, YNNKEL (reference sequence). This CDR3 region has 16 residues. The V and J ends lost 4 bases and 4 bases respectively, with 19 bases between them.

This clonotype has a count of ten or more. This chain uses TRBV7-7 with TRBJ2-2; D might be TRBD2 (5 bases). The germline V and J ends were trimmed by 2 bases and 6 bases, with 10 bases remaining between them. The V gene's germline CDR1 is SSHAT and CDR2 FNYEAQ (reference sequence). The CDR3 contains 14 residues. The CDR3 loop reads CASSLYEGAGELFF. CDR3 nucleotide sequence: TGTGCCAGCAGCTTATATGAGGGAGCCGGGGAGCTGTTTTTT.

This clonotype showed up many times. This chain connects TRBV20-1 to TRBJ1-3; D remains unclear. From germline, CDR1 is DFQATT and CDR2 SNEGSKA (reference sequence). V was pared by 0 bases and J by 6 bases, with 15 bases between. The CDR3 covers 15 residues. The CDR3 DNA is TGCAGTGCTAGAGATCTGAGGACCCCCGTAAACACCATATATTTT. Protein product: CSARDLRTPVNTIYF.

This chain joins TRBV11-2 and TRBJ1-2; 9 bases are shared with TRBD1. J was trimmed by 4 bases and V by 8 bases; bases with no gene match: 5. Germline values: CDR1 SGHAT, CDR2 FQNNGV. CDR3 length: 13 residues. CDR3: CASGGQGPYGYTF. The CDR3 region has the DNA TGTGCCAGCGGAGGACAGGGGCCCTATGGCTACACCTTC.

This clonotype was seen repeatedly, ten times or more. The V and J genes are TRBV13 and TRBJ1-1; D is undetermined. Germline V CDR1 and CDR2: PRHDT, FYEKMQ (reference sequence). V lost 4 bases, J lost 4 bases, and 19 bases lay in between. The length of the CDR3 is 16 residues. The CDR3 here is CASSSPGPRGITEAFF. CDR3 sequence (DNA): TGTGCCAGCAGCTCCCCGGGCCCCCGGGGTATCACTGAAGCTTTCTTT.

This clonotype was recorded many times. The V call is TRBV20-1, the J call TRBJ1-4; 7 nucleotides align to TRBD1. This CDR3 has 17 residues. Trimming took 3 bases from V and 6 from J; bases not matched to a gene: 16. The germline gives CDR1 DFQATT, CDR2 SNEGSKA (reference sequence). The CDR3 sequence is CSARGGTVGNRDEKLFF. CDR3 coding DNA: TGCAGTGCTAGGGGAGGGACAGTCGGTAATCGAGATGAAAAACTGTTTTTT.

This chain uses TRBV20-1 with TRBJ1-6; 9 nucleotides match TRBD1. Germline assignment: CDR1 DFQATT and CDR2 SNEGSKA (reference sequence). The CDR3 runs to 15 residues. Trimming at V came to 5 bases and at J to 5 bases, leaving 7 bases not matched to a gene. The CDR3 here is CSAPTQGAHNSPLHF. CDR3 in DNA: TGCAGTGCTCCGACACAGGGGGCCCATAATTCACCCCTCCACTTT.

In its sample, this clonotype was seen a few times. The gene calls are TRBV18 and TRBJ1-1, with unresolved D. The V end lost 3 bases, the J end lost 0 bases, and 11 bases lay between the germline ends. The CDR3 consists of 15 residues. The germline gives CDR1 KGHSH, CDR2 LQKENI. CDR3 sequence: CASSPRERMNTEAFF. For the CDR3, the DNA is TGTGCCAGCTCACCGAGGGAAAGAATGAACACTGAAGCTTTCTTT.

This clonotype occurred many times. The CDR3 loop is CASSLTGGLSIQYF. DNA for the CDR3: TGTGCCAGCTCTCTAACAGGGGGCTTGAGCATTCAGTACTTC. The chain links TRBV18 to TRBJ2-4; the match to TRBD1 covers 9 bases. Germline-derived CDR1 and CDR2 are KGHSH and LQKENI. V trimming: 6 bases; J trimming: 9 bases; junction bases outside the gene matches: 9. The CDR3 loop spans 14 amino acids.

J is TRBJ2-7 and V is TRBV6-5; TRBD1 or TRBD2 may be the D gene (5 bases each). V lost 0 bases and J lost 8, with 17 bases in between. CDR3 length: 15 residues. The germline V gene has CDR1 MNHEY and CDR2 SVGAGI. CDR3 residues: CASSYSRGTLTQQYF. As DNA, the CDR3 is TGTGCCAGCAGTTACTCGAGAGGGACCCTAACACAGCAGTACTTC.

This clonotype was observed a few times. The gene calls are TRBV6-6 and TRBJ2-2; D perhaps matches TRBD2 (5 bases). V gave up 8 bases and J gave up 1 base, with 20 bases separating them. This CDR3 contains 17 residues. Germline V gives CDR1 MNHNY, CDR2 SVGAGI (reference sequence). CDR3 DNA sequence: TGTGCCAGCGTAGGGAGTAGAGGGCCCCAGAACACCGGGGAGCTGTTTTTT. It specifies CASVGSRGPQNTGELFF.

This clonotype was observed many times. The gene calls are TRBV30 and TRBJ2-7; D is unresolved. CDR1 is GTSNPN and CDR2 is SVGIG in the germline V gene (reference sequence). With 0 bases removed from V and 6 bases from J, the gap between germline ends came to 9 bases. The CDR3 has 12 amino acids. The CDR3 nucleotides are TGTGCCTGGAGTGTGCCCTTGGTCGAGCAGTACTTC. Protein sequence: CAWSVPLVEQYF. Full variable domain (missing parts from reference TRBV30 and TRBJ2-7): SQTIHQWPATLVQPVGSPLSLECTVEGTSNPNLYWYRQAAGRGLQLLFYSVGIGQISSEVPQNLSASRPQDRQFILSSKKLLLSDSGFYLCAWSVPLVEQYFGPGTRLTVT.

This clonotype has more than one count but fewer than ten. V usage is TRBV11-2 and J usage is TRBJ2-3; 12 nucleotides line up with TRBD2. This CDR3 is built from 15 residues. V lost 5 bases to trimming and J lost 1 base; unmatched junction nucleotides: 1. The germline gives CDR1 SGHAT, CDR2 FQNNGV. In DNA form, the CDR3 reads TGTGCCAGCAGCCGACTAGCGGGGGGCACAGATACGCAGTATTTT. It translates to CASSRLAGGTDTQYF. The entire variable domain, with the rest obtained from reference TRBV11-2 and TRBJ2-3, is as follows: EAGVAQSPRYKIIEKRQSVAFWCNPISGHATLYWYQQILGQGPKLLIQFQNNGVVDDSQLPKDRFSAERLKGVDSTLKIQPAKLEDSAVYLCASSRLAGGTDTQYFGPGTRLTVL.

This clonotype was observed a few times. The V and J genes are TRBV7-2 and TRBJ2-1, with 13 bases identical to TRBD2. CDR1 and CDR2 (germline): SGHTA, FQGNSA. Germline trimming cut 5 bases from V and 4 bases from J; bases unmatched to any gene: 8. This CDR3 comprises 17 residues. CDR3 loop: CASSIGLAGAIYNEQFF. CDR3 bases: TGTGCCAGCAGCATAGGACTAGCGGGAGCAATATACAATGAGCAGTTCTTC.

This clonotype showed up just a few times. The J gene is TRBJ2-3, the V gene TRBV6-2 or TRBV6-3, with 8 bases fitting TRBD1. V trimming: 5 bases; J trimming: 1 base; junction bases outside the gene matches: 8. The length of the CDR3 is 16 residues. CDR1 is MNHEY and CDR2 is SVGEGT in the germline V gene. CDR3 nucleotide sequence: TGTGCCAGCAGTCGGACAGGGAGAGTGGGCACAGATACGCAGTATTTT. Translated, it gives CASSRTGRVGTDTQYF.

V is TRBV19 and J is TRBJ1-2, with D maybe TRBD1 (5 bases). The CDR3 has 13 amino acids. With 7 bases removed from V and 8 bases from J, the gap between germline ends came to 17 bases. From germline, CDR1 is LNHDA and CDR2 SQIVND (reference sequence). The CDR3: CASTVPTRGGYTF. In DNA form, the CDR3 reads TGTGCCAGTACGGTCCCCACGCGGGGGGGCTACACCTTC.

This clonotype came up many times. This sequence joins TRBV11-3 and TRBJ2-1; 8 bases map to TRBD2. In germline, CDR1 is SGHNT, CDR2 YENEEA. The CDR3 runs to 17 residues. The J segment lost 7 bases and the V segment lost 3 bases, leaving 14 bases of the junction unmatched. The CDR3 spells CASSFSGGRRVQNEQFF. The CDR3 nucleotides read TGTGCCAGCAGCTTCTCGGGGGGGAGACGGGTTCAAAATGAGCAGTTCTTC.

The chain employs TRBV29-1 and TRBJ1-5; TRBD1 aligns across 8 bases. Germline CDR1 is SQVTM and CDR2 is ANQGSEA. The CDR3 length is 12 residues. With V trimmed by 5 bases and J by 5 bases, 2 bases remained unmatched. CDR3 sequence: CSVKTGDQPQHF. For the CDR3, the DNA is TGCAGCGTTAAGACAGGGGATCAGCCCCAGCATTTT.

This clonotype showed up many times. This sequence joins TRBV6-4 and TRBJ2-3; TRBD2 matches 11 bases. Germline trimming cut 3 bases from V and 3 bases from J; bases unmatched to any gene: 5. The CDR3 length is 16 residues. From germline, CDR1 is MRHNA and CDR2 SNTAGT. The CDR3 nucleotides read TGTGCCAGCAGTGATTTAGCGGGAGGGCGAACAGATACGCAGTATTTT. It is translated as CASSDLAGGRTDTQYF.

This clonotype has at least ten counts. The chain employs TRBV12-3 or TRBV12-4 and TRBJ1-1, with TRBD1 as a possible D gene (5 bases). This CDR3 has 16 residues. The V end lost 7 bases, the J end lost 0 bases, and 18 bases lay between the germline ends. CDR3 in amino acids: CASTPGRGSLNTEAFF. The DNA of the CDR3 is TGTGCCAGCACCCCAGGAAGGGGCAGCCTGAACACTGAAGCTTTCTTT.

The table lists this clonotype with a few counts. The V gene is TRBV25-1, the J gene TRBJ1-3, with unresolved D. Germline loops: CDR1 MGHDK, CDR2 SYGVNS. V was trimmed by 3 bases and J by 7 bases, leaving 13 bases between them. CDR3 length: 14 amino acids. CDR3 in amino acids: CASSDGPSRNTIYF. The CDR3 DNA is TGTGCCAGCAGTGATGGGCCAAGTAGGAACACCATATATTTT.

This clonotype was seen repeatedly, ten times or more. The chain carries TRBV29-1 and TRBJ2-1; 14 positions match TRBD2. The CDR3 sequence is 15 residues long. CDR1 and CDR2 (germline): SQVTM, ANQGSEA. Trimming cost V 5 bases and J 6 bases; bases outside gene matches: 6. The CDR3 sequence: CSVPLGLAGVNEQFF. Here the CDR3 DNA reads TGCAGCGTTCCGCTGGGACTAGCGGGAGTCAATGAGCAGTTCTTC.

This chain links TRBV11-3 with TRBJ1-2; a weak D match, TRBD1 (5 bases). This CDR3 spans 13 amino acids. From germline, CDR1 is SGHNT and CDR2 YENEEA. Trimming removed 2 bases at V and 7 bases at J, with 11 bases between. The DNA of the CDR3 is TGTGCCAGCAGCTTACTAGCAGGGAGTGGCTACACCTTC. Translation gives CASSLLAGSGYTF.

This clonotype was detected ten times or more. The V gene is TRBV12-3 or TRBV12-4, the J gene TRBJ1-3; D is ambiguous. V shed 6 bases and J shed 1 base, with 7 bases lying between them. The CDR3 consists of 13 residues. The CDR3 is CASRGPSGNTIYF. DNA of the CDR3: TGTGCCAGCAGAGGGCCATCTGGAAACACCATATATTTT.

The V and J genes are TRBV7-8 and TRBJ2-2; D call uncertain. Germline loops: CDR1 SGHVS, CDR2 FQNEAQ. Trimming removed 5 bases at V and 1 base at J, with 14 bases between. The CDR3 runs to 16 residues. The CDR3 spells CASSPVILRNTGELFF. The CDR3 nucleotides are TGTGCCAGCAGCCCCGTGATCCTGCGGAACACCGGGGAGCTGTTTTTT.